The 32 T cell receptor beta chains reported below all come from one sample, sequenced in a study of cytomegalovirus exposure and HLA in healthy donors. The PCR had 60 Vbeta and 13 Jbeta primers. Using immunoSEQ multiplex PCR, the repertoire was profiled, and TCRdb retains in-frame clones only, with some absent. This sample's table has 200,000 to 250,000 clones. Input material: PBMCs. Receptors were obtained from a girl aged 2 to 10 in good health and CMV-seropositive.

The chain combines TRBV7-8 with TRBJ2-5; D may be TRBD1 (5 bases). The CDR3 spans 13 residues. The V and J ends lost 4 bases and 6 bases respectively, with 12 bases between them. The germline gives CDR1 SGHVS, CDR2 FQNEAQ. CDR3: CASSSNRLKTQYF. The CDR3 DNA reads as TGTGCCAGCAGCTCAAACAGGCTAAAGACCCAGTACTTC.

The chain is built from TRBV27 and TRBJ1-4; D is ambiguous. V shed 6 bases and J shed 7 bases, with 18 bases lying between them. The CDR3 covers 15 residues. Per the germline V gene, CDR1 is MNHEY and CDR2 is SMNVEV (reference sequence). In DNA, the CDR3 is TGTGCCAGCAGAAAAACACCGGGATTGGGTGAAAAACTGTTTTTT. This codes for CASRKTPGLGEKLFF.

The rearrangement uses TRBV9 and TRBJ2-7; 9 positions agree with TRBD1. Germline assignment: CDR1 SGDLS and CDR2 YYNGEE. With 0 bases clipped from V and 5 bases from J, the junction kept 6 bases outside the gene matches. The CDR3 spans 15 residues. The CDR3 protein is CASSVGWDRAHEQYF. As DNA, the CDR3 is TGTGCCAGCAGCGTAGGTTGGGACAGGGCCCACGAGCAGTACTTC.

The genes are TRBV4-1 and TRBJ1-5; D not resolved. Germline V CDR1 and CDR2: MGHRA, YSYEKL. Trimming took 9 bases from V and 6 from J, leaving 9 bases between them. This CDR3 region has 11 residues. The CDR3 loop is CARRGSQPQHF. The CDR3 DNA follows: TGCGCCAGGAGAGGGAGTCAGCCCCAGCATTTT.

The chain is built from TRBV10-2 and TRBJ1-1, with D perhaps TRBD1 (6 bases). The ends were cut back, 5 bases at V and 8 bases at J, with 15 bases in the middle. Looked up from germline, CDR1 is WSHSY and CDR2 is SAAADI. This CDR3 is built from 13 residues. This CDR3 is CASSSPGGAEAFF. The CDR3 region has the DNA TGCGCCAGCAGTTCACCCGGGGGGGCAGAAGCTTTCTTT.

The chain uses TRBV19 and TRBJ2-5; 7 bases agree with TRBD1. Looked up from germline, CDR1 is LNHDA and CDR2 is SQIVND (reference sequence). The ends lost 5 bases at V and 4 bases at J; junction bases unmatched: 16. This CDR3 region has 17 residues. CDR3 in DNA: TGTGCCAGTAGTCTCCGTCCCCCGGGACAGTGGGGAGAGACCCAGTACTTC. Translating it yields CASSLRPPGQWGETQYF.

The gene calls are TRBV5-1 and TRBJ1-2; 7 positions agree with TRBD1. The junction had 16 bases not matched to a gene; V was cut back by 3 bases and J by 8 bases. The germline gives CDR1 SGHRS, CDR2 YFSETQ. The CDR3 covers 16 residues. The chain's CDR3 is CASSSTQGGGRQGYTF. The CDR3 DNA sequence: TGCGCCAGCAGCTCAACTCAAGGGGGCGGCAGGCAGGGCTACACCTTC.

The chain joins TRBV1 to TRBJ2-5; the D segment call TRBD2 is taken from the table without a DNA check. TRBV1 is assigned pseudogene status. This CDR3 has 17 residues. CDR3 nucleotide sequence: TGCACCAGCAGCCAAGATTTAGGAGCGGGAAGACGAGAGACCCAGTACTTC. Amino acids: CTSSQDLGAGRRETQYF.

The gene calls are TRBV2 and TRBJ2-5; 8 bases map to TRBD2. The J call may be faulty, since TRBJ2-7 better matches the DNA end. The CDR3 extends over 14 amino acids. The germline V gene encodes CDR1 SNHLY and CDR2 FYNNEI. The CDR3 loop is CASTAGTSTYEQYF. CDR3 nucleotide sequence: TGTGCCAGCACTGCCGGGACTAGTACCTACGAGCAGTACTTC.

The chain carries TRBV5-8 and TRBJ1-2; D remains ambiguous. Per germline, CDR1 SGHTS and CDR2 YDEGEE. Trimming pared 0 bases from V and 5 bases from J, leaving 14 bases between. This CDR3 comprises 15 residues. CDR3 loop: CASSLARTEGYGYTF. Written as DNA, the CDR3 is TGTGCCAGCAGCTTGGCTCGGACTGAGGGTTATGGCTACACCTTC.

CDR3 coding DNA: TGTGCCAGCAGTGAATGGGGGGGTCCTGGGAATAATTCACCCCTCCACTTT. Protein sequence: CASSEWGGPGNNSPLHF. The V gene is TRBV6-1, the J gene TRBJ1-6; maybe TRBD1 (5 bases). V gave up 2 bases and J gave up 5 bases, with 16 bases separating them. CDR1 is MNHNS, CDR2 SASEGT, per germline. This CDR3 has 17 amino acids.

The V call is TRBV19, the J call TRBJ1-2; 8 bases are a match to TRBD1. The CDR3 runs to 14 residues. Germline assignment: CDR1 LNHDA and CDR2 SQIVND (reference sequence). After removal of 7 bases from V and 5 bases from J, the junction contained 9 bases not matched to a gene. CDR3 in DNA: TGTGCCAGTACCGATGGACAGGGAGGGTATGGCTACACCTTC. As protein: CASTDGQGGYGYTF. Looking up the rest from reference TRBV19 and TRBJ1-2 gives the full variable domain: DGGITQSPKYLFRKEGQNVTLSCEQNLNHDAMYWYRQDPGQGLRLIYYSQIVNDFQKGDIAEGYSVSREKKESFPLTVTSAQKNPTAFYLCASTDGQGGYGYTFGSGTRLTVV.

The chain is built from TRBV5-4 and TRBJ2-7; 7 bases fit TRBD2. V lost 0 bases to trimming and J lost 4 bases; unmatched junction nucleotides: 10. CDR3 length: 16 residues. Germline V lookup: CDR1 SGHNT, CDR2 YYREEE (reference sequence). CDR3 residues: CASSLAGGRGRYEQYF. DNA of the CDR3: TGTGCCAGCAGCTTGGCCGGCGGGAGAGGTCGGTACGAGCAGTACTTC.

The rearrangement uses TRBV6-1 and TRBJ1-2, with 11 bases lining up with TRBD1. The CDR3 totals 16 residues. The germline CDR1 and CDR2 sequences are MNHNS and SASEGT. Germline trimming cut 0 bases from V and 7 bases from J; bases unmatched to any gene: 7. As DNA, the CDR3 is TGTGCCAGCAGTGAAGCGCCCCGGGACAGGGGGGGTGGCTACACCTTC. This gives the protein CASSEAPRDRGGGYTF.

The chain has TRBV7-2 and TRBJ1-5, with TRBD1 identical over 7 bases. The CDR3 extends over 16 amino acids. CDR1 is SGHTA, CDR2 FQGNSA, per germline. The V and J ends lost 5 bases and 2 bases, in that order; junction bases with no gene match: 9. CDR3 amino acids: CASSPPPTGGNQPQHF. Written as DNA, the CDR3 is TGTGCCAGCAGCCCCCCCCCTACAGGGGGCAATCAGCCCCAGCATTTT.

J is TRBJ1-5 and V is TRBV6-5, with 10 bases identical to TRBD1. The germline CDR1 and CDR2 sequences are MNHEY and SVGAGI. The CDR3 runs to 15 residues. Trimming at V came to 2 bases and at J to 7 bases, leaving 5 bases not matched to a gene. The CDR3 DNA follows: TGTGCCAGCAGTTACGGGACAGGGGATAGACAGCCCCAGCATTTT. It encodes CASSYGTGDRQPQHF.

This rearrangement joins TRBV25-1 to TRBJ2-1; D is ambiguous. The CDR3 contains 10 residues. The germline V gene has CDR1 MGHDK and CDR2 SYGVNS. Trimming stripped 10 bases from V and 8 bases from J, with 9 bases between. CDR3 sequence reads: CATQLDEQFF. The DNA of the CDR3 is TGTGCCACCCAGTTGGATGAGCAGTTCTTC.

The J gene is TRBJ2-7, the V gene TRBV11-2; tentative D call: TRBD1 (6 bases). V gave up 4 bases and J gave up 0 bases, with 13 bases separating them. Per germline, CDR1 SGHAT and CDR2 FQNNGV. The CDR3 is 15 residues long. The CDR3: CASSSNTGISYEQYF. CDR3 coding DNA: TGTGCCAGCAGCTCGAACACAGGGATCTCCTACGAGCAGTACTTC.

The gene calls are TRBV5-1 and TRBJ2-2; D ambiguous. V lost 0 bases to trimming and J lost 0 bases, with 9 bases between them. CDR1 is SGHRS, CDR2 YFSETQ, per germline. The CDR3 length is 16 residues. The CDR3 bases are TGCGCCAGCAGCTTGGCCGCGCAGGCGAACACCGGGGAGCTGTTTTTT. Translation gives CASSLAAQANTGELFF.

About this clone: The sample contains more than one DNA sequence encoding this CDR3. CDR3 region: CASRPGGYGYTF. The CDR3 coding sequence is TGTGCCAGTAGGCCCGGAGGCTATGGCTACACCTTC. The chain couples TRBV19 to TRBJ1-2, with D unresolved. V lost 6 bases and J 4 bases, leaving 9 bases between the germline ends. The germline V gene has CDR1 LNHDA and CDR2 SQIVND (reference sequence). The CDR3 spans 12 residues. Filled out from reference TRBV19 and TRBJ1-2, the complete variable domain reads DGGITQSPKYLFRKEGQNVTLSCEQNLNHDAMYWYRQDPGQGLRLIYYSQIVNDFQKGDIAEGYSVSREKKESFPLTVTSAQKNPTAFYLCASRPGGYGYTFGSGTRLTVV.

The chain joins TRBV5-1 to TRBJ2-2; TRBD2 agrees at 16 bases. The CDR3 spans 18 residues. Per the germline V gene, CDR1 is SGHRS and CDR2 is YFSETQ. V dropped 3 bases and J dropped 3; count of bases not matched to a gene: 5. The CDR3 coding sequence is TGCGCCAGCAGCTCGGGACTAGCGGGAGGGCAGGACACCGGGGAGCTGTTTTTT. This codes for CASSSGLAGGQDTGELFF.

The V call is TRBV27, the J call TRBJ2-1; 9 bases match TRBD2. The CDR3 has 17 residues. CDR1 is MNHEY, CDR2 SMNVEV, per germline (reference sequence). Trimming at V came to 6 bases and at J to 0 bases, leaving 9 bases not matched to a gene. The CDR3 sequence is CASSLTGGRVSYNEQFF. The DNA for the CDR3 is TGTGCCAGCAGCCTAACAGGCGGGAGGGTCTCCTACAATGAGCAGTTCTTC.

The chain has TRBV6-1 and TRBJ1-1; D call uncertain. With 7 bases removed from V and 3 bases from J, the gap between germline ends came to 6 bases. The V gene's germline CDR1 is MNHNS and CDR2 SASEGT. CDR3 length: 11 residues. CDR3 in amino acids: CASMRDTEAFF. The CDR3 DNA reads TGTGCCAGCATGCGGGACACTGAAGCTTTCTTT.

This chain uses TRBV6-1 with TRBJ2-5; 7 bases are a match to TRBD2. The CDR3 extends over 14 amino acids. The germline gives CDR1 MNHNS, CDR2 SASEGT. The J segment lost 5 bases and the V segment lost 8 bases, leaving 11 bases of the junction unmatched. The CDR3 loop reads CASASRGVGETQYF. CDR3 bases: TGTGCCAGCGCTTCTCGGGGGGTGGGGGAGACCCAGTACTTC.

The chain combines TRBV28 with TRBJ1-2; TRBD1 matches at 8 bases. The V segment lost 6 bases and the J segment 6 bases; nucleotides outside the gene matches: 15. The CDR3 length is 16 residues. Germline values: CDR1 MDHEN, CDR2 SYDVKM. The CDR3 coding sequence is TGTGCCAGCAGAAAGCAGGGGGCGAGGATTCTGGATGGCTACACCTTC. Its protein product is CASRKQGARILDGYTF.

CDR3 nucleotide sequence: TGCGCCAGCAGCTTGGATACCGCGGGAGCGTTTGAGCAGTACTTC. Translated: CASSLDTAGAFEQYF. The chain carries TRBV5-1 and TRBJ2-7, with 7 nucleotides matching TRBD2. This CDR3 spans 15 amino acids. V gave up 0 bases and J gave up 7 bases; unmatched junction bases: 10. The germline V gene encodes CDR1 SGHRS and CDR2 YFSETQ.

The chain uses TRBV29-1 and TRBJ2-7, with D uncertain. The CDR3 totals 13 residues. Germline V gene data show CDR1 as SQVTM and CDR2 as ANQGSEA. With 4 bases removed from V and 3 bases from J, the gap between germline ends came to 13 bases. CDR3 loop: CSVVPEDLYEQYF. In DNA form, the CDR3 reads TGCAGCGTTGTACCAGAGGATCTCTACGAGCAGTACTTC.

The chain is built from TRBV6-1 and TRBJ1-5; 10 bases line up with TRBD1. The CDR3 runs 19 residues. CDR1 is MNHNS, CDR2 SASEGT, per germline. J gave up 4 bases and V 2 bases, and 14 bases lay outside the gene matches. CDR3 sequence: CASSERGTGTGVRNQPQHF. CDR3 nucleotide sequence: TGTGCCAGCAGTGAACGGGGAACCGGGACAGGGGTTAGGAATCAGCCCCAGCATTTT.

This chain uses TRBV7-3 with TRBJ2-3; D is perhaps TRBD2 (5 bases). Germline lookup yields CDR1 SGHTA and CDR2 FQGTGA. V was pared by 6 bases and J by 0 bases, with 13 bases between. The CDR3 spans 15 residues. Here the CDR3 reads CASSFSGRSTDTQYF. The CDR3 DNA reads as TGTGCCAGCAGTTTCAGCGGCAGGAGCACAGATACGCAGTATTTT. The full variable domain, its missing parts supplied by reference TRBV7-3 and TRBJ2-3, is GAGVSQTPSNKVTEKGKYVELRCDPISGHTALYWYRQSLGQGPEFLIYFQGTGAADDSGLPNDRFFAVRPEGSVSTLKIQRTERGDSAVYLCASSFSGRSTDTQYFGPGTRLTVL.

This chain joins TRBV6-1 and TRBJ1-2; 7 bases match TRBD1. The ends lost 4 bases at V and 5 bases at J; junction bases unmatched: 7. There are 14 residues in the CDR3. Germline V gene data show CDR1 as MNHNS and CDR2 as SASEGT. In DNA form, the CDR3 reads TGTGCCAGCAGTGGGCGACAGGGACCATATGGCTACACCTTC. The encoded protein is CASSGRQGPYGYTF.

The gene calls are TRBV29-1 and TRBJ1-1; D unclear. This CDR3 contains 13 residues. The germline gives CDR1 SQVTM, CDR2 ANQGSEA. V shed 2 bases and J shed 4 bases, with 11 bases lying between them. This CDR3 is CSVERVEATEAFF. The CDR3 DNA sequence: TGCAGCGTTGAACGTGTCGAGGCCACTGAAGCTTTCTTT.

The CDR3 sequence: CASSVADRGDEQYF. The DNA for the CDR3 is TGTGCCAGCAGCGTAGCTGACAGGGGGGACGAGCAGTACTTC. The rearrangement joins TRBV9 to TRBJ2-7; TRBD1 matches 9 bases. The CDR3 sequence is 14 residues long. V trimming: 0 bases; J trimming: 5 bases; junction bases outside the gene matches: 3. Per the germline V gene, CDR1 is SGDLS and CDR2 is YYNGEE. Based on the CDR3 plus reference TRBV9 and TRBJ2-7, the full variable domain is DSGVTQTPKHLITATGQRVTLRCSPRSGDLSVYWYQQSLDQGLQFLIQYYNGEERAKGNILERFSAQQFPDLHSELNLSSLELGDSALYFCASSVADRGDEQYFGPGTRLTVT.